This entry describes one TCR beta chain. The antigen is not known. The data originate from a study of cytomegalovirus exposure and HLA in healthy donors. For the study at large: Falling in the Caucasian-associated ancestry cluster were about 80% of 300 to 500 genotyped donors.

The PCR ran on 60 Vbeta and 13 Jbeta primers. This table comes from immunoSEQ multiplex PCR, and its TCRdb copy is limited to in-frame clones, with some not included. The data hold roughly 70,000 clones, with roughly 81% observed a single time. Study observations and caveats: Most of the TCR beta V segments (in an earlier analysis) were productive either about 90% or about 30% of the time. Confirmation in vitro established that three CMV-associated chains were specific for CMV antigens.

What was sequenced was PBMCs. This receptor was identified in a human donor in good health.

The DNA of the CDR3 is TGTGCCTGGAGCTTTACAACTAGTAGCTATGGCTACACCTTC. Translation gives CAWSFTTSSYGYTF. This chain connects TRBV30 to TRBJ1-2; D unclear. Looked up from germline, CDR1 is GTSNPN and CDR2 is SVGIG (reference sequence). The CDR3 is 14 residues long. The V and J ends lost 3 bases and 4 bases respectively, with 15 bases between them.